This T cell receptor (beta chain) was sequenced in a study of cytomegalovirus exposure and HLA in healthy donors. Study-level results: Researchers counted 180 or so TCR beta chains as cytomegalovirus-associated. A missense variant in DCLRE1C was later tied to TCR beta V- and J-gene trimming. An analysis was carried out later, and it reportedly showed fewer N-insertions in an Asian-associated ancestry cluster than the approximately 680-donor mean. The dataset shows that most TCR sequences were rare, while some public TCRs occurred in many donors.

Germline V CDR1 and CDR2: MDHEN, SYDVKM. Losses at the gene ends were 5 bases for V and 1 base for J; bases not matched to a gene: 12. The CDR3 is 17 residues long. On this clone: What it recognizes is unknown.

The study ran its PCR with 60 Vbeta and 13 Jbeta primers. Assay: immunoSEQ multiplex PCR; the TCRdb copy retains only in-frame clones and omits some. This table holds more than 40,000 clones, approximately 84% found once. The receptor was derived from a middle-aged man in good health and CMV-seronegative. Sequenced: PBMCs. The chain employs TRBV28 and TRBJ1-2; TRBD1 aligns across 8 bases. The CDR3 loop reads CASSATGELAVNYGYTF. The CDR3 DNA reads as TGTGCCAGCAGTGCGACAGGGGAACTAGCCGTTAACTATGGCTACACCTTC.